One T cell receptor (beta chain) is described in this entry. Its antigen is as yet unknown. Looked up from germline, CDR1 is MNHEY and CDR2 is SVGAGI. The CDR3 runs 15 residues. With 4 bases removed from V and 8 bases from J, the gap between germline ends came to 15 bases. Using immunoSEQ multiplex PCR, the repertoire was profiled, and TCRdb retains in-frame clones only, with some absent. The sample includes hundreds of thousands of clones, about 86% of them seen just once. The data stem from a study of Ad26.COV2.S vaccination and SARS-CoV-2 variants. Background on the study: In the study, Ad26.COV2.S was injected intramuscularly once, or twice 56 days apart.

Treatment reported: around 19 received Ad26.COV2.S at low or high dose, single or two shots; roughly five received placebo; per-sample allocation not given. Material that was analyzed had been drawn on day 63 after the first vaccine or placebo injection. Study observations and caveats: The TCR breadth and depth analyses may have understated or missed part of the total T cell responses. Comparable non-spike TCR breadth was observed in vaccine and placebo recipients.

The rearrangement joins TRBV6-5 to TRBJ2-6; either TRBD1 or TRBD2 may supply D (5 bases each). The sample was peripheral blood, taken in a trial of Ad26.COV2.S vaccine versus placebo. The TCR sequence derives from a person between 18 and 65 years old who received the Ad26.COV2.S COVID-19 vaccine or a placebo. The DNA for the CDR3 is TGTGCCAGCAGTTTCAGGGTAGCCGGGACCAACGTCCTGACTTTC. It specifies CASSFRVAGTNVLTF.